Below are 12 T cell receptor beta chains sequenced from a single sample in a study of cytomegalovirus exposure and HLA in healthy donors. Profiling relied on immunoSEQ multiplex PCR, and the TCRdb table lists in-frame clones only, not all of them. The sample has over 55,000 clones, around 96% seen once. Sequencing was done on a sample of PBMCs. The origin of the receptors is a man in his late teens or twenties in good health and CMV-seronegative.

This clone is a singleton in its sample. The rearrangement uses TRBV2 and TRBJ2-7, with 8 bases identical to TRBD1. V gave up 3 bases and J gave up 3 bases; unmatched junction bases: 7. Looked up from germline, CDR1 is SNHLY and CDR2 is FYNNEI. The length of the CDR3 is 15 residues. The CDR3 coding sequence is TGTGCCAGCAGTGACGGGACAGGCAAATACTACGAGCAGTACTTC. Translated, it gives CASSDGTGKYYEQYF.

The gene calls are TRBV10-2 and TRBJ1-4; D is ambiguous. CDR3 length: 14 residues. Trimming took off 0 bases at V and 4 bases at J, with 6 bases between the two ends. Germline loops: CDR1 WSHSY, CDR2 SAAADI. The chain's CDR3 is CASSESRVNEKLFF. The CDR3 DNA is TGCGCCAGCAGTGAGTCGAGGGTTAATGAAAAACTGTTTTTT.

The chain uses TRBV28 and TRBJ2-2; a possible D gene is TRBD1 (6 bases). The length of the CDR3 is 15 residues. Germline-derived CDR1 and CDR2 are MDHEN and SYDVKM. V lost 5 bases and J 5 bases, leaving 15 bases between the germline ends. CDR3 sequence reads: CASSGRATGTGELFF. The CDR3 region has the DNA TGTGCCAGCAGTGGGCGGGCGACAGGTACCGGGGAGCTGTTTTTT.

The rearrangement links TRBV23-1 to TRBJ2-6; 10 bases line up with TRBD1. TRBV23-1 carries the ORF label, with uncertain function. The length of the CDR3 is 18 residues. V gave up 8 bases and J gave up 1 base; unmatched junction bases: 11. CDR3 coding DNA: TGCGCCAGCGTTGGACAGGGGGGAGAAGTATCTGGGGCCAACGTCCTGACTTTC. Amino acid sequence: CASVGQGGEVSGANVLTF.

This clone was seen only a few times. The V gene is TRBV7-2, the J gene TRBJ2-7; 10 bases map to TRBD1. J was trimmed by 5 bases and V by 1 base; bases with no gene match: 5. The CDR3 extends over 15 amino acids. Germline lookup yields CDR1 SGHTA and CDR2 FQGNSA. The CDR3 DNA reads as TGTGCCAGCAGCTTAGGAGACAGGGGGCATGACGAGCAGTACTTC. Translated: CASSLGDRGHDEQYF.

The chain uses TRBV27 and TRBJ2-1; a possible D gene is TRBD2 (6 bases). The V gene lost 5 bases and the J gene lost 8 bases, with 16 bases spanning the gap. CDR1 is MNHEY and CDR2 is SMNVEV in the germline V gene (reference sequence). The CDR3 consists of 14 residues. CDR3 residues: CASSPRGVFYEQFF. For the CDR3, the DNA is TGTGCCAGCAGTCCGCGGGGAGTTTTTTATGAGCAGTTCTTC.

The rearrangement links TRBV5-1 to TRBJ1-5; D ambiguous. This CDR3 spans 13 amino acids. Per the germline V gene, CDR1 is SGHRS and CDR2 is YFSETQ. V dropped 0 bases and J dropped 7 bases, with 8 bases sitting between them. The CDR3 loop reads CASSLAGHQPQHF. The CDR3 DNA reads TGCGCCAGCAGCTTGGCAGGTCACCAGCCCCAGCATTTT.

The chain combines TRBV19 with TRBJ1-1; D not resolved. The CDR3 loop spans 15 amino acids. Germline V gene lookup returns CDR1 LNHDA and CDR2 SQIVND (reference sequence). Trimming shortened V by 6 bases and J by 1 base, and 15 bases separated the two germline ends. CDR3 nucleotides: TGTGCCAGTAGATCATTCTTACGGGAGAACACTGAAGCTTTCTTT. This encodes CASRSFLRENTEAFF.

The chain has TRBV13 and TRBJ2-7; weak D call: TRBD1 (6 bases). Germline CDR1 is PRHDT and CDR2 is FYEKMQ (reference sequence). The length of the CDR3 is 13 residues. The ends were cut back, 2 bases at V and 5 bases at J, with 10 bases in the middle. Here the CDR3 DNA reads TGTGCCAGCAGCTTACAGGGGATCCACGAGCAGTACTTC. Its protein is CASSLQGIHEQYF.

The rearrangement links TRBV5-1 to TRBJ2-1; possible D gene TRBD1, 8 bases. Per the germline V gene, CDR1 is SGHRS and CDR2 is YFSETQ. Trimming pared 3 bases from V and 4 bases from J, leaving 26 bases between. The CDR3 has 19 residues. This CDR3 reads CASSSQGAVRWREYNEQFF. CDR3 DNA: TGCGCCAGCAGCTCGCAGGGGGCCGTTAGGTGGCGGGAGTACAATGAGCAGTTCTTC.

V usage is TRBV15 and J usage is TRBJ2-3; TRBD2 agrees at 7 bases. This CDR3 comprises 18 residues. V shed 3 bases and J 3 bases; nucleotides not matched to a gene: 15. Germline V CDR1 and CDR2: LNHNV, YYDKDF (reference sequence). This CDR3 reads CATSSSPAGGSMTDTQYF. As DNA, the CDR3 is TGTGCCACCAGCAGCTCCCCCGCCGGCGGGAGTATGACAGATACGCAGTATTTT.

The chain has TRBV30 and TRBJ2-3, with TRBD2 matching 9 bases. CDR1 is GTSNPN and CDR2 is SVGIG in the germline V gene (reference sequence). The CDR3 spans 15 residues. Unmatched junction bases numbered 5, after V lost 3 bases and J lost 1 base. The CDR3 sequence: CAWSRTSVRTDTQYF. CDR3 nucleotide sequence: TGTGCCTGGAGCCGGACTAGCGTTCGCACAGATACGCAGTATTTT. The entire variable domain, with the rest obtained from reference TRBV30 and TRBJ2-3, is as follows: SQTIHQWPATLVQPVGSPLSLECTVEGTSNPNLYWYRQAAGRGLQLLFYSVGIGQISSEVPQNLSASRPQDRQFILSSKKLLLSDSGFYLCAWSRTSVRTDTQYFGPGTRLTVL.